This is a list of T cell receptor beta chains from one sample in a study of T cells in localized non-small cell lung cancer. Libraries were prepared by immunoSEQ multiplex PCR; TCRdb keeps only in-frame clonotypes and omits some of them. The sample lists 35,000 to 40,000 clones; roughly 87% were seen once. This material consisted of peripheral blood, taken before any cancer treatment. The receptors derive from an older male donor with stage III squamous cell lung carcinoma. Each CDR3 is given with its conserved first and last residue. The order of the fields is D gene, CDR3 length, V gene, clone size, J gene, CDR3 DNA, CDR3 protein. D genes are given only for firm matches. Part of the rows lack a size; the others show once, few, many or a class for expanded clones.

NA	16	TRBV11-2	NA	TRBJ2-3	TGTGCCAGCAGCTTGGGGGCTCCTTCTAGCACAGATACGCAGTATTTT	CASSLGAPSSTDTQYF
NA	12	TRBV18	few	TRBJ2-7	TGTGCCACAGGGGCAGGGATATACGAGCAGTACTTC	CATGAGIYEQYF
TRBD1	15	TRBV7-2	few	TRBJ1-6	TGTGCCAGCAGCTTGGAGGACAGGGGGAATTCACCCCTCCACTTT	CASSLEDRGNSPLHF
NA	13	TRBV19	NA	TRBJ2-3	TGTGCCAGTAGTATAGATTTCCGGGACGGCAGGAATTTT	CASSIDFRDGRNF
NA	12	TRBV5-1	few	TRBJ2-7	TGCGCCAGCAGCTTGACGGGGCGGGAGCAGTACTTC	CASSLTGREQYF
NA	16	TRBV19	NA	TRBJ1-5	TGTGCCAGTAGTATATCGGGGGACGGGGCCAATCAGCCCCAGCATTTT	CASSISGDGANQPQHF
TRBD2	16	TRBV7-9	NA	TRBJ2-1	TGTGCCAGCAGCACGACTGGTAGCGGGGCCTACAATGAGCAGTTCTTC	CASSTTGSGAYNEQFF
TRBD2	12	TRBV7-9	few	TRBJ2-1	TGTGCCAGCAGCACTAGCGGGAGGGAGCAGTTCTTC	CASSTSGREQFF
NA	15	TRBV9	NA	TRBJ2-3	TGTGCCAGCAGCGTAGCTGAGAGGAGCACAGATACGCAGTATTTT	CASSVAERSTDTQYF
TRBD1	14	TRBV7-2	NA	TRBJ1-1	TGTGCCAGCAAAGCGGGACAGGGCTCAACGGAAGCTTTCTTT	CASKAGQGSTEAFF
NA	14	TRBV6-1	NA	TRBJ1-5	TGTGCCAGCAGTCTATACAGGGCAAATCAGCCCCAGCATTTT	CASSLYRANQPQHF
TRBD1	17	TRBV5-4	NA	TRBJ2-5	TGTGCCAGCAGCCCCCGCCTGGGACAGGGGGACCAAGAGACCCAGTACTTC	CASSPRLGQGDQETQYF
TRBD2	16	TRBV4-3	NA	TRBJ2-1	TGCGCCAGCAGCCAGGCTAGCGGGAGGAACTACAATGAGCAGTTCTTC	CASSQASGRNYNEQFF
NA	15	TRBV19	few	TRBJ2-2	TGTGCCAGTAGTATTGATCACTCCTTCACCGGGGAGCTGTTTTTT	CASSIDHSFTGELFF
NA	12	TRBV30	NA	TRBJ2-7	TGTGCCTGGAGTGTACTCGATCCGAAGCAGTACTTC	CAWSVLDPKQYF
TRBD1	15	TRBV27	once	TRBJ1-1	TGTGCCAGCAGTTTGAGGACAGGGAGAGGCACTGAAGCTTTCTTT	CASSLRTGRGTEAFF
NA	16	TRBV6-1	once	TRBJ2-7	TGTGCCAGCAGTGAAATAAAGGGGCCAGCATACTACGAGCAGTACTTC	CASSEIKGPAYYEQYF
TRBD2	15	TRBV2	once	TRBJ2-1	TGTGCCAGCAGTGTTGGACTAGCGGAATACAATGAGCAGTTCTTC	CASSVGLAEYNEQFF
NA	15	TRBV6-1	NA	TRBJ1-3	TGTGCCAGCGACAGGCCTAAGGAGCCCGGAAACACCATATATTTT	CASDRPKEPGNTIYF
NA	12	TRBV6-1	NA	TRBJ2-5	TGTGCCAGCAGGACAGAGCAAGAGACCCAGTACTTC	CASRTEQETQYF
NA	13	TRBV2	NA	TRBJ2-5	TGTGCCAGCACCCCGCTACGGGGAGAGACCCAGTACTTC	CASTPLRGETQYF
NA	15	TRBV10-2	once	TRBJ2-1	TGCGCCAGCAGTGAGAGGGCAGCACCCCTTCAGGAGCAGTTCTTC	CASSERAAPLQEQFF
NA	13	TRBV2	NA	TRBJ1-5	TGTGCCAGCAGTCGGGATAGCAATCAGCCCCAGCATTTT	CASSRDSNQPQHF
TRBD2	14	TRBV7-9	few	TRBJ2-3	TGTGCCAGCATGGGAGGGTTGTCGCCAGATACGCAGTATTTT	CASMGGLSPDTQYF
NA	18	TRBV5-4	NA	TRBJ2-6	TGTGCCAGCAGCCCCTTCGGAGGGGGGATCTCTGGGGCCAACGTCCTGACTTTC	CASSPFGGGISGANVLTF
TRBD1	15	TRBV5-1	NA	TRBJ1-1	TGCGCCAGCAGCCTAATGACAGGGGTCAACACTGAAGCTTTCTTT	CASSLMTGVNTEAFF
NA	15	TRBV6-1	NA	TRBJ2-6	TGTGCCACCCGAGGGGTCCCCCCTGGGGCCAACGTCCTGACTTTC	CATRGVPPGANVLTF
TRBD2	16	TRBV19	NA	TRBJ2-5	TGTGCCAGTAGTATACCATCGGGACTAGGGCTGGAGACCCAGTACTTC	CASSIPSGLGLETQYF
NA	14	TRBV5-6	NA	TRBJ1-1	TGTGCCAGCAGCCTTGGTACAGGGTACACTGAAGCTTTCTTT	CASSLGTGYTEAFF
NA	14	TRBV7-9	NA	TRBJ1-5	TGTGCCAGCAGCTTAGCAGGGAGCAATCAGCCCCAGCATTTT	CASSLAGSNQPQHF
NA	15	TRBV7-9	NA	TRBJ2-1	TGTGCCAGCAGCTCCCACAGGGAGGGGGGAAATGAGCAGTTCTTC	CASSSHREGGNEQFF
NA	13	TRBV9	NA	TRBJ2-3	TGTGCCAGCAGCCCTCGGGGCACAGATACGCAGTATTTT	CASSPRGTDTQYF
NA	15	TRBV5-8	NA	TRBJ2-5	TGTGCCAGCAGCCCGGGGCGGGACGGTCAAGAGACCCAGTACTTC	CASSPGRDGQETQYF
NA	18	TRBV5-6	NA	TRBJ1-6	TGTGCCAGCAGCCCGACAGGTGGCCGGGGGGTCCGCTATTCACCCCTCCACTTT	CASSPTGGRGVRYSPLHF
TRBD1	16	TRBV5-6	NA	TRBJ2-6	TGTGCCAGCAATCCAGGGGGCGCGAGAGGGGCCAACGTCCTGACTTTC	CASNPGGARGANVLTF
NA	16	TRBV2	NA	TRBJ2-6	TGTGCCAGCAGTGATAGAGGGTTTTCTGGGGCCAACGTCCTGACTTTC	CASSDRGFSGANVLTF
NA	12	TRBV6-1	NA	TRBJ1-2	TGTGCCAGCAGTGAAGCGGGGTGGGGCTACACCTTC	CASSEAGWGYTF
NA	14	TRBV5-8	NA	TRBJ2-2	TGTGCCAGCAAGTCTATCTCGAACACCGGGGAGCTGTTTTTT	CASKSISNTGELFF
NA	12	TRBV6-5	NA	TRBJ1-2	TGTGCCAGCAGTTACCGGGGAGAGGGCTACACCTTC	CASSYRGEGYTF
TRBD1	14	TRBV27	NA	TRBJ1-2	TGTGCCAGCAGTTTAAATCAGGGGGGCAAGGGCTACACCTTC	CASSLNQGGKGYTF
TRBD1	17	TRBV7-6	NA	TRBJ1-6	TGTGCCAGCAGCTTAGGTTCGGGACAGGGGGGTAATTCACCCCTCCACTTT	CASSLGSGQGGNSPLHF
TRBD1	16	TRBV5-1	NA	TRBJ1-2	TGCGCCAGCAGCCAACGGACAGGGGGCGTCGGCTATGGCTACACCTTC	CASSQRTGGVGYGYTF
NA	20	TRBV7-6	once	TRBJ1-4	TGTGCCAGCAGCTTAGAGGCCCACAGCCCCTGGGGGGCAACTAATGAAAAACTGTTTTTT	CASSLEAHSPWGATNEKLFF
TRBD1	16	TRBV27	few	TRBJ1-5	TGTGCCAGCAGCAAGCAGGGGGCCGGTAGCAATCAGCCCCAGCATTTT	CASSKQGAGSNQPQHF
TRBD1	18	TRBV19	few	TRBJ2-1	TGTGCCAGTAGCCTAACCGCCACAGGGGCCCCACCCTACAATGAGCAGTTCTTC	CASSLTATGAPPYNEQFF
TRBD2	13	TRBV6-1	few	TRBJ2-3	TGTGCCAGCACGGAGCGGGGCAGAGATACGCAGTATTTT	CASTERGRDTQYF
NA	15	TRBV11-2	NA	TRBJ2-3	TGTGCCAGCAGCTTAGATGGGGACAGCACAGATACGCAGTATTTT	CASSLDGDSTDTQYF
NA	13	TRBV30	NA	TRBJ1-6	TGTGCCTGGAGCCCTTCTCTTTATTCACCCCTCCACTTT	CAWSPSLYSPLHF
NA	12	TRBV29-1	NA	TRBJ1-2	TGCAGCGTTGAAGAACCCGCCTATGGCTACACCTTC	CSVEEPAYGYTF
TRBD1	15	TRBV9	NA	TRBJ2-7	TGTGCCAGCAGCGTAGATTTAACAGGGGGGTACGAGCAGTACTTC	CASSVDLTGGYEQYF
TRBD2	16	TRBV27	NA	TRBJ2-1	TGTGCCAGCAGTAACCGACTAGCGGGTGAAGACAATGAGCAGTTCTTC	CASSNRLAGEDNEQFF
TRBD2	15	TRBV10-1	NA	TRBJ2-5	TGCGCCAGCACCATAATTAGCGGGGGGGCAGAGACCCAGTACTTC	CASTIISGGAETQYF
TRBD1	15	TRBV7-7	NA	TRBJ2-1	TGTGCCAGCAGCTTACGGACAGGGGACTACAATGAGCAGTTCTTC	CASSLRTGDYNEQFF
NA	14	TRBV9	NA	TRBJ2-2	TGTGCCTCGGGGGCCGTTATGAACACCGGGGAGCTGTTTTTT	CASGAVMNTGELFF